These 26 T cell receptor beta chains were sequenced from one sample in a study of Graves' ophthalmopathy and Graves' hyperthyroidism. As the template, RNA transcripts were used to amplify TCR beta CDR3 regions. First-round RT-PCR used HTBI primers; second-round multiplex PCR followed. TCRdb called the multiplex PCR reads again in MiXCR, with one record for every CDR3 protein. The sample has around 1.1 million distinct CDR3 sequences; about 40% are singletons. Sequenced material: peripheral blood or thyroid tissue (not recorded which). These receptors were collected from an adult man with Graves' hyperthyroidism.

Here the CDR3 DNA reads TGCAGCGCGGATACAGGGAAGCAAGAGACCCAGTACTTC. Translated, it gives CSADTGKQETQYF. The genes are TRBV29-1 and TRBJ2-5; TRBD1 might be the D (6 bases). Trimming took off 7 bases at V and 2 bases at J, with 14 bases between the two ends. Germline assignment: CDR1 SQVTM and CDR2 ANQGSEA. The CDR3 sequence is 13 residues long.

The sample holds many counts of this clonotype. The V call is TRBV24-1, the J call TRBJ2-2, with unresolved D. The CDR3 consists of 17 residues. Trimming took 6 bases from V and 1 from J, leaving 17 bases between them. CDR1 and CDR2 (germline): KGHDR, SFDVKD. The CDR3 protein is CATSPWTRWGNTGELFF. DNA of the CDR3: TGTGCCACCAGTCCCTGGACCCGCTGGGGGAACACCGGGGAGCTGTTTTTT.

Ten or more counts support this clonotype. CDR3 DNA: TGTGCCAGCAGTTACTCGGCAGGGGGCCCCTACGAGCAGTACTTC. This gives the protein CASSYSAGGPYEQYF. The rearrangement uses TRBV6-6 and TRBJ2-7; 8 bases map to TRBD1. The CDR3 totals 15 residues. CDR1 MNHNY and CDR2 SVGAGI come from the germline V gene (reference sequence). The J segment lost 2 bases and the V segment lost 0 bases, leaving 3 bases of the junction unmatched.

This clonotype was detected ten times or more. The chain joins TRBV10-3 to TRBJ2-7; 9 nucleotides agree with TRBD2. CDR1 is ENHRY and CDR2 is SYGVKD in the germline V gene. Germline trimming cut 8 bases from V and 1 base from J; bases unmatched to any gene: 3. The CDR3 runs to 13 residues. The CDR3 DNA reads TGTGCCATCCGACTAGCGGCATCCTACGAGCAGTACTTC. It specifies CAIRLAASYEQYF.

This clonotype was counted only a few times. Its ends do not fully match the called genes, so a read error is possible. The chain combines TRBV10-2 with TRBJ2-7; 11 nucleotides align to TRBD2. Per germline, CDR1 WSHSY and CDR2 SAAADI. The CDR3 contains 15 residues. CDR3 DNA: TGTGCCAGCTCACTAGAGACTAGCGGGAATTACGAGCAGTACTTC. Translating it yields CASSLETSGNYEQYF.

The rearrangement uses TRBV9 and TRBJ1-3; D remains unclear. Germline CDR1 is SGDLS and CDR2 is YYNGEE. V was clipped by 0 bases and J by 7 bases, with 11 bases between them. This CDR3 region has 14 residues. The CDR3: CASSVAPGGNTIYF. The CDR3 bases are TGTGCCAGCAGCGTAGCCCCCGGCGGGAACACCATATATTTT.

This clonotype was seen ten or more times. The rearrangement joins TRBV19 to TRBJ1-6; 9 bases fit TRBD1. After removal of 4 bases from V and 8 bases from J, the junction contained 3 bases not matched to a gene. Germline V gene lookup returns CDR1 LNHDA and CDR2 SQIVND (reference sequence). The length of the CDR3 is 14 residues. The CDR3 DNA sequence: TGTGCCAGTAGTAGGACAGGGGAAGATTCACCCCTCCACTTT. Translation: CASSRTGEDSPLHF.

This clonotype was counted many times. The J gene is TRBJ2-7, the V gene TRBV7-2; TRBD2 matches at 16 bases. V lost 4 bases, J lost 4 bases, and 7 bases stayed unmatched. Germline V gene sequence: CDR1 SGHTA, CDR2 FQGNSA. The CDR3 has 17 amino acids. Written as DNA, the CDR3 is TGTGCCAGCAGCTCTGGGACTAGCGGGAGGGCCGGGTACGAGCAGTACTTC. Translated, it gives CASSSGTSGRAGYEQYF.

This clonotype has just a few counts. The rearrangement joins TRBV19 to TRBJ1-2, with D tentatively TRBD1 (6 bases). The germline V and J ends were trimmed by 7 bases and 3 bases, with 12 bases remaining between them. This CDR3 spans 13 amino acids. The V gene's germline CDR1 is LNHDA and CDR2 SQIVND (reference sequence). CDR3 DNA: TGTGCCAGTACCCGGACAGCCTACTATGGCTACACCTTC. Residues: CASTRTAYYGYTF.

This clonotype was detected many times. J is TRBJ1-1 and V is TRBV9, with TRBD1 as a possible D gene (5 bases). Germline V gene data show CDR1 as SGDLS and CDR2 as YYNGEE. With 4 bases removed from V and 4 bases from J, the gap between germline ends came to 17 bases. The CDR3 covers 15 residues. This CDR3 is CASSPQGVEGTEAFF. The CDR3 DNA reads TGTGCCAGCAGCCCGCAGGGTGTTGAAGGCACTGAAGCTTTCTTT.

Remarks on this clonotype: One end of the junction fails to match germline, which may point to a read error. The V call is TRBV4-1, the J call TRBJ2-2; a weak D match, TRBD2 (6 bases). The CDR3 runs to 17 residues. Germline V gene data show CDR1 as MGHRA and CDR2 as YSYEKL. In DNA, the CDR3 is TGCGCCAGCAGCCAACTCGGACGAGGGAGGAGAGGCGGGGAGCTGCTTTTT. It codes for CASSQLGRGRRGGELLF.

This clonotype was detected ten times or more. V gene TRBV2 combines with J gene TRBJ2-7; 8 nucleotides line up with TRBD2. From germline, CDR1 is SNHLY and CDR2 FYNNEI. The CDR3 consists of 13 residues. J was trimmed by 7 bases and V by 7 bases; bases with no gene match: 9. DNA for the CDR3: TGTGCCAGCACCCAGGGGTTAGCGGGAGAGCAGTACTTC. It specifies CASTQGLAGEQYF.

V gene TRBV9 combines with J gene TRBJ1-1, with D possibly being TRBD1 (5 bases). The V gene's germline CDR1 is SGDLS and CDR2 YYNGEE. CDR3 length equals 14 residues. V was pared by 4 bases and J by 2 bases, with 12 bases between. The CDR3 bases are TGTGCCAGCAGCCTTAACACAGGTAACACTGAAGCTTTCTTT. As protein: CASSLNTGNTEAFF.

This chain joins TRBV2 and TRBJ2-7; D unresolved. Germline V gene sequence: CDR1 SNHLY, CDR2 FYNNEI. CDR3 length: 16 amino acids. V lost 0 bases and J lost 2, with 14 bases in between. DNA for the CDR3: TGTGCCAGCAGTGAAGCGGGGTCTACAGTGACCTACGAGCAGTACTTC. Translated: CASSEAGSTVTYEQYF.

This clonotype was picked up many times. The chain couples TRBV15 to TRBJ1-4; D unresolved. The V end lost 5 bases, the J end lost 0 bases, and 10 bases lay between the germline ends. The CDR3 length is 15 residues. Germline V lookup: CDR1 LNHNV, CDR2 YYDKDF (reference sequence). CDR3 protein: CATSPTDATNEKLFF. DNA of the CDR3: TGTGCCACCAGCCCGACGGATGCAACTAATGAAAAACTGTTTTTT.

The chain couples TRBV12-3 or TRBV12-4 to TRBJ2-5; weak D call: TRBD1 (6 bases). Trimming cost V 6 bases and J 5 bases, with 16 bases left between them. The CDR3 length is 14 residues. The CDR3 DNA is TGTGCCAGCAGACCGAGGGATGGACAGGAGACCCAGTACTTC. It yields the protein CASRPRDGQETQYF.

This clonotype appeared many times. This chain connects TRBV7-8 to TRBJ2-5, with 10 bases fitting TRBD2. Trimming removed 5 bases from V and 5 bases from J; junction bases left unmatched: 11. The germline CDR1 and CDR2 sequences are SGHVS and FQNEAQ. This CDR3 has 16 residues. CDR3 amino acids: CASSREASGSHETQYF. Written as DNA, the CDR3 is TGTGCCAGCAGCCGCGAAGCTAGCGGGAGTCATGAGACCCAGTACTTC.

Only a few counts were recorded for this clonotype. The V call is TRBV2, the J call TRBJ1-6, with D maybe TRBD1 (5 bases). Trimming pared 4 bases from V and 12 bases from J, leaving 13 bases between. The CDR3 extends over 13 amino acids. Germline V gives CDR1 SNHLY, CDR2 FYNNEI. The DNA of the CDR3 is TGTGCCAGCAGTGTAGGGGACCTTCAACCCCTCCACTTT. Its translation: CASSVGDLQPLHF.

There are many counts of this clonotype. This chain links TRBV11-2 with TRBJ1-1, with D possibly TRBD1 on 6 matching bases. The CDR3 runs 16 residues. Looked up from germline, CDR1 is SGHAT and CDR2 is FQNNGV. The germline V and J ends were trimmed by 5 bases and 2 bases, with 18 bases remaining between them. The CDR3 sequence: CASSRRGQAHNTEAFF. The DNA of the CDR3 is TGTGCCAGCAGCCGCCGGGGGCAGGCCCATAACACTGAAGCTTTCTTT.

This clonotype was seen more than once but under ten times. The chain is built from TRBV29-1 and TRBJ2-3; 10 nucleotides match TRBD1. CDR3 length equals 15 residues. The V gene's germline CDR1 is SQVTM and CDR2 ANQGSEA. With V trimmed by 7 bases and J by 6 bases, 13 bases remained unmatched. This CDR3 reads CSATWTGGPRDTQYF. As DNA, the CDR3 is TGCAGCGCTACGTGGACAGGGGGTCCAAGGGATACGCAGTATTTT.

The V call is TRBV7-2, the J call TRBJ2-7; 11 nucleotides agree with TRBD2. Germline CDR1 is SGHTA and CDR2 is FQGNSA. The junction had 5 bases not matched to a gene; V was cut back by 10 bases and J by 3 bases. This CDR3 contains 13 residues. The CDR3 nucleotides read TGTACCACCCGACTAGCGGGACTCTACGAGCAGTACTTC. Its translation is CTTRLAGLYEQYF.

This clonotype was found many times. The CDR3 spells CASSFRFDRGSYEQYF. For the CDR3, the DNA is TGCGCCAGCAGCTTTAGGTTCGACAGGGGGTCCTACGAGCAGTACTTC. The chain carries TRBV5-1 and TRBJ2-7; TRBD1 matches 9 bases. Germline assignment: CDR1 SGHRS and CDR2 YFSETQ. This CDR3 comprises 16 residues. V gave up 2 bases and J gave up 1 base; unmatched junction bases: 7.

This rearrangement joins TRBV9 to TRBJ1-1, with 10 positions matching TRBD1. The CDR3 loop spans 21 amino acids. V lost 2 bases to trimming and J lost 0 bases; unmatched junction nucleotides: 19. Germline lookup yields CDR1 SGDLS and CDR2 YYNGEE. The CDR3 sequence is CASSVGLNRQGALIMNTEAFF. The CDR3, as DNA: TGTGCCAGCAGCGTTGGTTTAAACCGACAGGGGGCACTAATCATGAACACTGAAGCTTTCTTT.

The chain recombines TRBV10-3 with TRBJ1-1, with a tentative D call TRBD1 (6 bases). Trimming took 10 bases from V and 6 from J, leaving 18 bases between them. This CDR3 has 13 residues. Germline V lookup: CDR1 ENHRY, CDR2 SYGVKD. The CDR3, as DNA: TGTGCCAGCAGGGAAACAGGGTTGGCTGAAGCTTTCTTT. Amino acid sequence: CASRETGLAEAFF.

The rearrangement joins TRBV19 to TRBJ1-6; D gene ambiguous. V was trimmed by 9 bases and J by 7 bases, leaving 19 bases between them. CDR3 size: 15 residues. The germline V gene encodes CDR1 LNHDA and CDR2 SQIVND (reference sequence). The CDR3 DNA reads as TGTGCCAGCCGAGAAACGGGCCCGTCCAATTCACCCCTCCACTTT. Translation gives CASRETGPSNSPLHF. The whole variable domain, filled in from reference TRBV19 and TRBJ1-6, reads DGGITQSPKYLFRKEGQNVTLSCEQNLNHDAMYWYRQDPGQGLRLIYYSQIVNDFQKGDIAEGYSVSREKKESFPLTVTSAQKNPTAFYLCASRETGPSNSPLHFGNGTRLTVT.

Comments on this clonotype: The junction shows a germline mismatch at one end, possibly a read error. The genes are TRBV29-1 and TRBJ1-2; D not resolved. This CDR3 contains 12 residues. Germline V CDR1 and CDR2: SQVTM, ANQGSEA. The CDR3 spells CSVVPGSYGHTF. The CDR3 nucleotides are TGCAGCGTTGTCCCGGGGAGCTATGGCCACACCTTC.